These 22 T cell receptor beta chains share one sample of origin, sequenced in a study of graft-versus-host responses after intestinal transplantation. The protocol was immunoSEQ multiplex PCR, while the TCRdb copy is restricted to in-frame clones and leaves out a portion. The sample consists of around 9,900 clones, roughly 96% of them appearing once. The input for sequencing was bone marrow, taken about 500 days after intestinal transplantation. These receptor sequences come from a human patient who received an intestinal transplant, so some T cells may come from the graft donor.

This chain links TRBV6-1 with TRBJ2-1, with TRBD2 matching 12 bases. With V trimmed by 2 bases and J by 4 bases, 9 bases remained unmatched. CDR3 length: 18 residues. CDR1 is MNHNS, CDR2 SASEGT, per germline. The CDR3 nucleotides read TGTGCCAGCAGTGAATCGAGGCTAGCGGGAGGGTCGTACAATGAGCAGTTCTTC. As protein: CASSESRLAGGSYNEQFF.

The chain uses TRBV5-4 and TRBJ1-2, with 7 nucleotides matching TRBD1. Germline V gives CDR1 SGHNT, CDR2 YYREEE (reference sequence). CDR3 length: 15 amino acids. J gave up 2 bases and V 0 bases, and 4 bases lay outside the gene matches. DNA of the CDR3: TGTGCCAGCAGCTTGGTGGCACAGGGGAACTATGGCTACACCTTC. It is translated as CASSLVAQGNYGYTF.

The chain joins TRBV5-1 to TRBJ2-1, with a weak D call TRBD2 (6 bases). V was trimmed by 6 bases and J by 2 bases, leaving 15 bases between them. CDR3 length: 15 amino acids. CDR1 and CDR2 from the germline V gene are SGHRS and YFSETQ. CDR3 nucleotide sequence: TGCGCCAGCACCTTAAGCGGGCCTGCCTACAATGAGCAGTTCTTC. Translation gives CASTLSGPAYNEQFF.

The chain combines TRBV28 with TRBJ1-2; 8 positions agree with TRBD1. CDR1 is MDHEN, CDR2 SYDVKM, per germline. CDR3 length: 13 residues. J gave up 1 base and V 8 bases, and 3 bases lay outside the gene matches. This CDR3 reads CASRQGNNYGYTF. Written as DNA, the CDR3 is TGTGCCAGCCGACAGGGGAATAACTATGGCTACACCTTC.

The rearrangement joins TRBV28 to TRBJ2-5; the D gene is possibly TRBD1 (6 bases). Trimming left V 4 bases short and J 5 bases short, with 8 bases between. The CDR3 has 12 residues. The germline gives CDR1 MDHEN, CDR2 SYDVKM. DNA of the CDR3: TGTGCCAGCAGTTGGGACAAGGAGACCCAGTACTTC. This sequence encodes CASSWDKETQYF.

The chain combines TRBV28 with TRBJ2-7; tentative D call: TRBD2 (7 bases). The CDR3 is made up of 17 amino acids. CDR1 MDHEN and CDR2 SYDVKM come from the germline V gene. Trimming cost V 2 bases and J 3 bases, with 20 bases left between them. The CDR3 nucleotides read TGTGCCAGCAGTTTAAACCTGGCGGGGGCGGGATACTACGAGCAGTACTTC. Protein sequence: CASSLNLAGAGYYEQYF.

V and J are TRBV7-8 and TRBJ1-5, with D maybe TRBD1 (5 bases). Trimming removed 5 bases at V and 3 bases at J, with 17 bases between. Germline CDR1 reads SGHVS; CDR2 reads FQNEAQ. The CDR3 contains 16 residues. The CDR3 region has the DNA TGTGCCAGCAGCGGCCTAGGGGTGGGGAACAATCAGCCCCAGCATTTT. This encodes CASSGLGVGNNQPQHF.

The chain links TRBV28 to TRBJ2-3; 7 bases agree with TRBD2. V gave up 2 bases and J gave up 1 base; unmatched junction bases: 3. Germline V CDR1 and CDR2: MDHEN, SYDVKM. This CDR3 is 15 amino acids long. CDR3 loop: CASSLLLAGTDTQYF. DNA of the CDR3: TGTGCCAGCAGTTTACTGCTAGCGGGCACAGATACGCAGTATTTT.

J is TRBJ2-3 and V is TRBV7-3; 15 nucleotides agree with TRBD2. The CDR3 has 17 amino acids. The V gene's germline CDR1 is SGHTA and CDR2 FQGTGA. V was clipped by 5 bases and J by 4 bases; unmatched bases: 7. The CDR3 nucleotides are TGTGCCAGCAGCCGAAGGGGACTAGCGGGAGGATCAGATACGCAGTATTTT. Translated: CASSRRGLAGGSDTQYF.

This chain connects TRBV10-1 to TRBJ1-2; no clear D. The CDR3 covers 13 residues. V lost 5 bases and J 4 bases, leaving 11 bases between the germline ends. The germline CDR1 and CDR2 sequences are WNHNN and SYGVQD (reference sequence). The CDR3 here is CASSWSKTYGYTF. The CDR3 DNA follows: TGCGCCAGCAGTTGGTCCAAGACCTATGGCTACACCTTC.

Here the CDR3 DNA reads TGTGCCAGCAGCGCGGGAGGGATCAATGAGCAGTTCTTC. This codes for CASSAGGINEQFF. The chain recombines TRBV5-6 with TRBJ2-1, with 9 bases aligning to TRBD2. The CDR3 is 13 amino acids. Losses at the gene ends were 4 bases for V and 6 bases for J; bases not matched to a gene: 2. Germline loops: CDR1 SGHDT, CDR2 YYEEEE.

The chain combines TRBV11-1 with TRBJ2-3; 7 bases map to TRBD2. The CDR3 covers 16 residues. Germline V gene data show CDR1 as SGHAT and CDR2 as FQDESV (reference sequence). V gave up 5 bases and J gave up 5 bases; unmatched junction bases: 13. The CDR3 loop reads CASSPYGAGVVDTQYF. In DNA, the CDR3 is TGTGCCAGCAGCCCCTACGGGGCGGGAGTGGTAGATACGCAGTATTTT. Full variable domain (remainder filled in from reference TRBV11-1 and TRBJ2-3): EAEVAQSPRYKITEKSQAVAFWCDPISGHATLYWYRQILGQGPELLVQFQDESVVDDSQLPKDRFSAERLKGVDSTLKIQPAELGDSAMYLCASSPYGAGVVDTQYFGPGTRLTVL.

CDR3 sequence: CASSLRPSKNTEAFF. The CDR3, as DNA: TGTGCCAGCAGCTTGCGCCCTTCAAAGAATACTGAAGCTTTCTTT. The chain carries TRBV5-6 and TRBJ1-1; D gene unclear. Germline V lookup: CDR1 SGHDT, CDR2 YYEEEE. Trimming took off 1 base at V and 5 bases at J, with 15 bases between the two ends. The CDR3 has 15 amino acids.

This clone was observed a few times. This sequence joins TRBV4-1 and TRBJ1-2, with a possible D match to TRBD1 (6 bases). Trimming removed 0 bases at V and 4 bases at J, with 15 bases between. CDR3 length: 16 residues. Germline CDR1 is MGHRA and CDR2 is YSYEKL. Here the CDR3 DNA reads TGCGCCAGCAGCCAAGAAGGGGGTAAGGGTACCTATGGCTACACCTTC. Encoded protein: CASSQEGGKGTYGYTF.

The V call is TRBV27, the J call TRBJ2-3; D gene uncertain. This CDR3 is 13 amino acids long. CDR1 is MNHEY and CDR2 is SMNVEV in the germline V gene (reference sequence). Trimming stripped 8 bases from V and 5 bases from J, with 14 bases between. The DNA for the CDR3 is TGTGCCAGCGGGATTCGAGGAAGAGATACGCAGTATTTT. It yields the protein CASGIRGRDTQYF.

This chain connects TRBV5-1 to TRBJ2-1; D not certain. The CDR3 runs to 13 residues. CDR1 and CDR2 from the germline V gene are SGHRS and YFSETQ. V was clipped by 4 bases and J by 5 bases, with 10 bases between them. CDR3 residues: CASSREPDNEQFF. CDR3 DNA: TGCGCCAGCAGCCGCGAACCAGACAATGAGCAGTTCTTC.

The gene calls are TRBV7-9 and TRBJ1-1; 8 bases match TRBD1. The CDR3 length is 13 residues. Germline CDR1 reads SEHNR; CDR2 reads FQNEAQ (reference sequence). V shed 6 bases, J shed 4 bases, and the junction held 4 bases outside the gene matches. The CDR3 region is CASRLGQGTEAFF. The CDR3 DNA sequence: TGTGCCAGCAGACTCGGACAGGGCACTGAAGCTTTCTTT.

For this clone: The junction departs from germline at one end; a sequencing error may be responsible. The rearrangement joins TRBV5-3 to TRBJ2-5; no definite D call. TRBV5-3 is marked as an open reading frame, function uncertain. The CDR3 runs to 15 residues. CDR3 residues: CASSSRTAYQETQYF. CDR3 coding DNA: TGTGCCAGCAGCTCTCGGACGGCGTACCAAGAGACCCAGTACTTC.

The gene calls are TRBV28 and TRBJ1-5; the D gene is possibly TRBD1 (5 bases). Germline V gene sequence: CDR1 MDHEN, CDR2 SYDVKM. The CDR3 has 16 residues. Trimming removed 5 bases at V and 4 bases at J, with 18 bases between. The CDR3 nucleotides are TGTGCCAGCAGTGCAACCGGGACTTCTTTTAATCAGCCCCAGCATTTT. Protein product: CASSATGTSFNQPQHF.

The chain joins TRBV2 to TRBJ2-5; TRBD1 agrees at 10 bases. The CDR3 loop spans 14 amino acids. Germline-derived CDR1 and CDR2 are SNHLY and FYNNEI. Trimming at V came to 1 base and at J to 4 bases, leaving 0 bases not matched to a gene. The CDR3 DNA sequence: TGTGCCAGCAGTGAAGGGACAGGGGGAGAGACCCAGTACTTC. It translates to CASSEGTGGETQYF.

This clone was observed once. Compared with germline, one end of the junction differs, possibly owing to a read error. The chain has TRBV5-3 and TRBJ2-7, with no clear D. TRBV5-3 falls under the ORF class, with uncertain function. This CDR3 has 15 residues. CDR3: CASSLLLVRSYEQYF. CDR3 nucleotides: TGTGCCAGCAGCTTGCTACTTGTTCGCTCCTACGAGCAGTACTTC.

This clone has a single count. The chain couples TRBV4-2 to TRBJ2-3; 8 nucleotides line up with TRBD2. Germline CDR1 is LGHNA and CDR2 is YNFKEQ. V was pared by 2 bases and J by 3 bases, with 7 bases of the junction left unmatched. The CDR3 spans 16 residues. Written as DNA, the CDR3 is TGTGCCAGCAGCCAAACGGGACTAGTCCCGACAGATACGCAGTATTTT. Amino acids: CASSQTGLVPTDTQYF.